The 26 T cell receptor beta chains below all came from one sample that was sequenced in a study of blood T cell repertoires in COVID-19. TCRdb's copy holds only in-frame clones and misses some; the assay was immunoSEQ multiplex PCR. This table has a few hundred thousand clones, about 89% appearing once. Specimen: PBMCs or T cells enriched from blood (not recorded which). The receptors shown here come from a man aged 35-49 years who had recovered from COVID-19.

CDR3 sequence: CASSDRQGLWYTF. CDR3 bases: TGTGCCAGCAGTGATCGACAGGGGTTGTGGTACACCTTC. The chain couples TRBV2 to TRBJ1-2; 8 bases fit TRBD1. Per germline, CDR1 SNHLY and CDR2 FYNNEI. The CDR3 has 13 amino acids. J was trimmed by 11 bases and V by 3 bases; bases with no gene match: 8.

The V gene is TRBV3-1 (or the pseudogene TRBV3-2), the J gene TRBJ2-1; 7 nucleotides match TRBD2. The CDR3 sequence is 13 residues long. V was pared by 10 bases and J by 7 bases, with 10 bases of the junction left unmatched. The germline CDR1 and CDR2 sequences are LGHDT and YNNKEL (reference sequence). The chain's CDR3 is CATRPAAGNEQFF. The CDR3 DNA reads TGTGCCACCCGCCCGGCAGCGGGGAATGAGCAGTTCTTC.

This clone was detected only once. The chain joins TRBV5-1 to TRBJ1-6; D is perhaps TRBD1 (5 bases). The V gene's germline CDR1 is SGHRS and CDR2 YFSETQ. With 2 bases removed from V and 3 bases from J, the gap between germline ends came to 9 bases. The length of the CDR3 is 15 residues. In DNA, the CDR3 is TGCGCCAGCAGCTTAGTAGACAGCTATAATTCACCCCTCCACTTT. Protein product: CASSLVDSYNSPLHF. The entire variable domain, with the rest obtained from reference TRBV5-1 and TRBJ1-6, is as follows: KAGVTQTPRYLIKTRGQQVTLSCSPISGHRSVSWYQQTPGQGLQFLFEYFSETQRNKGNFPGRFSGRQFSNSRSEMNVSTLELGDSALYLCASSLVDSYNSPLHFGNGTRLTVT.

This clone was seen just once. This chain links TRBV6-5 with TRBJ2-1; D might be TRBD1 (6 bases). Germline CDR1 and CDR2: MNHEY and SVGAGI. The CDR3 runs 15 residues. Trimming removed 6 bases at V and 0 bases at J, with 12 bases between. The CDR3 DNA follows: TGTGCCAGCAGACCAGACAGGAGCTCCTACAATGAGCAGTTCTTC. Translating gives CASRPDRSSYNEQFF.

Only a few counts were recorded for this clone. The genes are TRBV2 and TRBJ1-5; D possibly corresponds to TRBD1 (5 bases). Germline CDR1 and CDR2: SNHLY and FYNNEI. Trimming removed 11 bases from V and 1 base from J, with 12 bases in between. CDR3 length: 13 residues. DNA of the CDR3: TGTGCCTGCTACTACAGGAGCAATCAGCCCCAGCATTTT. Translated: CACYYRSNQPQHF. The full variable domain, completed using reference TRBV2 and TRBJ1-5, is EPEVTQTPSHQVTQMGQEVILRCVPISNHLYFYWYRQILGQKVEFLVSFYNNEISEKSEIFDDQFSVERPDGSNFTLKIRSTKLEDSAMYFCACYYRSNQPQHFGDGTRLSIL.

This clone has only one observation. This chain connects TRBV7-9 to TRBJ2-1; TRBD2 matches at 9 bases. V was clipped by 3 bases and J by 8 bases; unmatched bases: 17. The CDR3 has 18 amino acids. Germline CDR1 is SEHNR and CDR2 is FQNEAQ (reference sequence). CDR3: CASSFSPRGGRALDEQFF. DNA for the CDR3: TGTGCCAGCAGCTTTTCCCCTCGGGGCGGGAGGGCCTTAGATGAGCAGTTCTTC.

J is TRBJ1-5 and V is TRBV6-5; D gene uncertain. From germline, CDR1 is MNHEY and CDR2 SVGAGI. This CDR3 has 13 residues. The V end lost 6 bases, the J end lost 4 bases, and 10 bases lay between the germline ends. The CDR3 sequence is CASRATRNQPQHF. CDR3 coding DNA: TGTGCCAGCAGGGCGACAAGAAATCAGCCCCAGCATTTT.

The CDR3 reads CASSFPGTAYEQYF. CDR3 DNA: TGTGCCAGCAGTTTTCCCGGGACAGCCTACGAGCAGTACTTC. The chain recombines TRBV28 with TRBJ2-7, with 7 bases lining up with TRBD1. CDR3 length: 14 residues. The germline CDR1 and CDR2 sequences are MDHEN and SYDVKM. The V and J ends lost 3 bases and 2 bases, in that order; junction bases with no gene match: 4.

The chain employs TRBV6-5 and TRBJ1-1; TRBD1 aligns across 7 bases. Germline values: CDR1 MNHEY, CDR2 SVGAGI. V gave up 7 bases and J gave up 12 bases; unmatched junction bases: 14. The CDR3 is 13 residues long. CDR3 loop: CASTYSQGSKTFF. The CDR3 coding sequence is TGTGCCAGCACTTATTCACAGGGGTCTAAGACTTTCTTT.

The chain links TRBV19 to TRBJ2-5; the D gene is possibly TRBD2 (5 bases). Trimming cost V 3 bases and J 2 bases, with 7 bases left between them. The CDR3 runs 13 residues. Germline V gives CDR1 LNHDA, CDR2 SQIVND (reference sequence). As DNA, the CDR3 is TGTGCCAGTAGTATCGGGATACAAGAGACCCAGTACTTC. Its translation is CASSIGIQETQYF. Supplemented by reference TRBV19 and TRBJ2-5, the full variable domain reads DGGITQSPKYLFRKEGQNVTLSCEQNLNHDAMYWYRQDPGQGLRLIYYSQIVNDFQKGDIAEGYSVSREKKESFPLTVTSAQKNPTAFYLCASSIGIQETQYFGPGTRLLVL.

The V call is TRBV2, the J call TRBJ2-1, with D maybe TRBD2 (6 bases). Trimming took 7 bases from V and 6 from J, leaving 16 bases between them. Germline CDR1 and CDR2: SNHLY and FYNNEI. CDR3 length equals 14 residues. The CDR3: CASTPPMGGNEQFF. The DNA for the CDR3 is TGTGCCAGCACCCCGCCCATGGGGGGCAATGAGCAGTTCTTC.

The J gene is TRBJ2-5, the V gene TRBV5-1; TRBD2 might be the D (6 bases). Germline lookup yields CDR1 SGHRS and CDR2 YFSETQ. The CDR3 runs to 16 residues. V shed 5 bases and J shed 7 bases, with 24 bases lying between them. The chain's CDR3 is CASRPEGGAAGRTQYF. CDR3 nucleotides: TGCGCCAGCAGGCCGGAAGGTGGGGCCGCCGGGAGGACCCAGTACTTC.

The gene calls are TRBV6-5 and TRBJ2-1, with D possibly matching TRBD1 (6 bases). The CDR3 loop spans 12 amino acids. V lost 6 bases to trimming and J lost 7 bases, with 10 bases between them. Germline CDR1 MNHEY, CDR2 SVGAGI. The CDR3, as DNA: TGTGCCAGCAGGGTAGGACAGAATGAGCAGTTCTTC. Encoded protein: CASRVGQNEQFF.

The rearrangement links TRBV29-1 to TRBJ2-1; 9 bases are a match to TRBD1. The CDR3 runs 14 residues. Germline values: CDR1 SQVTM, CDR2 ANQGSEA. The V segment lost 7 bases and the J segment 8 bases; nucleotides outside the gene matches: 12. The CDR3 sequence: CSGNGGTGSDEQFF. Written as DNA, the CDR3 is TGCAGCGGAAATGGAGGGACAGGGAGTGATGAGCAGTTCTTC.

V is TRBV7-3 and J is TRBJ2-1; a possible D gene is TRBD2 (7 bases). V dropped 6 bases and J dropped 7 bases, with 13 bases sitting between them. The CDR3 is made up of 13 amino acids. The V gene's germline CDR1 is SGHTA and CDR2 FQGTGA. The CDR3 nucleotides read TGTGCCAGCAGTGTAGGGGGAGGGAATGAGCAGTTCTTC. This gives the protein CASSVGGGNEQFF. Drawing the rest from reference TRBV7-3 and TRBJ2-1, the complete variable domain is GAGVSQTPSNKVTEKGKYVELRCDPISGHTALYWYRQSLGQGPEFLIYFQGTGAADDSGLPNDRFFAVRPEGSVSTLKIQRTERGDSAVYLCASSVGGGNEQFFGPGTRLTVL.

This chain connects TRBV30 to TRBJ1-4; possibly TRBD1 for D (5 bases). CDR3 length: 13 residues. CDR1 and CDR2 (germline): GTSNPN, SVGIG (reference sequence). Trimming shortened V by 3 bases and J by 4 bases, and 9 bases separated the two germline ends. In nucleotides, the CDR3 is TGTGCCTGGAGATTAGACAGTAATGAAAAACTGTTTTTT. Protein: CAWRLDSNEKLFF.

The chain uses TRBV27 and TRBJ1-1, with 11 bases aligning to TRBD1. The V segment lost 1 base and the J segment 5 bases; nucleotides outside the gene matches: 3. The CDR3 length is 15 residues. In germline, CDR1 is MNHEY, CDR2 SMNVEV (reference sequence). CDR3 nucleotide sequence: TGTGCCAGCAGTTTATATGGGACAGGGGGAACTGAAGCTTTCTTT. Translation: CASSLYGTGGTEAFF.

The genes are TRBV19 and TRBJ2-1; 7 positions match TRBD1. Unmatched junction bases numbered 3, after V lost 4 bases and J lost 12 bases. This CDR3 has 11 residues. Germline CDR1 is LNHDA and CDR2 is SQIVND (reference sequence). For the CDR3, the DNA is TGTGCCAGTAGTACAGGGGGTGGGCAGTTCTTC. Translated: CASSTGGGQFF.

CDR3 DNA sequence: TGTGCCAGCAGTGAATTAGCCCAAGCGGTCGAGACCCAGTACTTC. This gives the protein CASSELAQAVETQYF. The genes are TRBV25-1 and TRBJ2-5, with D perhaps matching TRBD2 (5 bases). The CDR3 spans 15 residues. Germline lookup yields CDR1 MGHDK and CDR2 SYGVNS. Trimming pared 1 base from V and 5 bases from J, leaving 14 bases between. The whole variable domain, filled in from reference TRBV25-1 and TRBJ2-5, reads EADIYQTPRYLVIGTGKKITLECSQTMGHDKMYWYQQDPGMELHLIHYSYGVNSTEKGDLSSESTVSRIRTEHFPLTLESARPSHTSQYLCASSELAQAVETQYFGPGTRLLVL.

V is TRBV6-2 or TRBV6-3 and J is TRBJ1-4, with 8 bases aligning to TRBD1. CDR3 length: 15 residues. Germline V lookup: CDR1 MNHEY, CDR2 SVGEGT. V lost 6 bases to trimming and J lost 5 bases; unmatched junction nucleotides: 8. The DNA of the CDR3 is TGTGCCAGCAGCCGTGGACAGGGCGGGAATGAAAAACTGTTTTTT. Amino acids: CASSRGQGGNEKLFF.

CDR3 protein: CASSRGQGPYEQYF. DNA for the CDR3: TGTGCCAGCAGTCGGGGACAGGGCCCATACGAGCAGTACTTC. The J gene is TRBJ2-7, the V gene TRBV6-6; 9 bases map to TRBD1. Germline assignment: CDR1 MNHNY and CDR2 SVGAGI (reference sequence). The ends lost 5 bases at V and 4 bases at J; junction bases unmatched: 6. This CDR3 is built from 14 residues.

CDR3 amino acids: CASSPSGQGVYGYTF. CDR3 sequence (DNA): TGTGCCAGTAGTCCTTCCGGACAGGGCGTGTATGGCTACACCTTC. The chain employs TRBV19 and TRBJ1-2, with TRBD1 matching over 8 bases. V shed 5 bases and J 5 bases; nucleotides not matched to a gene: 10. The germline V gene has CDR1 LNHDA and CDR2 SQIVND (reference sequence). The CDR3 contains 15 residues.

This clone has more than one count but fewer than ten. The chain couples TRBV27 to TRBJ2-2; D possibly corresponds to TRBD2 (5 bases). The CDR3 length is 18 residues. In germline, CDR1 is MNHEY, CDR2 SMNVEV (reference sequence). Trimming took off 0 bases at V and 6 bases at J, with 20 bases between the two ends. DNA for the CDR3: TGTGCCAGCAGTTTATCGGGCTGGAGTTACGGGGTTGCCGGGGAGCTGTTTTTT. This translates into CASSLSGWSYGVAGELFF.

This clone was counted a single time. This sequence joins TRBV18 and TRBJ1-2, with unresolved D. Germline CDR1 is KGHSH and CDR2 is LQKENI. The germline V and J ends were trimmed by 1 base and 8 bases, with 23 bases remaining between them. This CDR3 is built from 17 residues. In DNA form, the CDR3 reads TGTGCCAGCTCACCACGTCTTCCCCTCACAGACACCGTAGGCTACACCTTC. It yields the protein CASSPRLPLTDTVGYTF.

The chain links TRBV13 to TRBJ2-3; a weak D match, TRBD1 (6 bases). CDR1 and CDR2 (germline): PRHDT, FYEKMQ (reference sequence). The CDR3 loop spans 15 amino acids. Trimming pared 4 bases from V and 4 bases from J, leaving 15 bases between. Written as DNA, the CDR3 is TGTGCCAGCAGCTCCGTAACTGGGGGCCCAGATACGCAGTATTTT. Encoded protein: CASSSVTGGPDTQYF.

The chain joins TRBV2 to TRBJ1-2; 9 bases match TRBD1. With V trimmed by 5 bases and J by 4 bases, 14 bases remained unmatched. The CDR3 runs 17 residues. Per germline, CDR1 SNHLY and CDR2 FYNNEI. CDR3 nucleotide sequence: TGTGCCAGCAGTTCCTATACCTGGGACAGGGAGAGCTATGGCTACACCTTC. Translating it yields CASSSYTWDRESYGYTF.